Listed here are 25 T cell receptor beta chains from one sample, sequenced in a study of CD8 T cells in ankylosing spondylitis. TCRdb reprocessed the 5' RACE reads via MiXCR and lists one record per CDR3 protein. This sample has 250,000 to 400,000 distinct CDR3 sequences, with around a tenth found just once. Input material: blood, either unsorted or a sorted T cell fraction (not recorded which). The receptors stem from a female donor with ankylosing spondylitis or in good health (not recorded which).

This clonotype has a count of ten or more. This rearrangement joins TRBV20-1 to TRBJ2-3; D possibly corresponds to TRBD2 (5 bases). Trimming took off 5 bases at V and 0 bases at J, with 15 bases between the two ends. CDR3 length equals 15 residues. Looked up from germline, CDR1 is DFQATT and CDR2 is SNEGSKA (reference sequence). CDR3 in DNA: TGCAGTGCTCCTTCACCCGACTACAGCACAGATACGCAGTATTTT. This codes for CSAPSPDYSTDTQYF.

The gene calls are TRBV7-8 and TRBJ1-1; 9 nucleotides match TRBD1. This CDR3 is 15 amino acids long. The junction had 3 bases not matched to a gene; V was cut back by 0 bases and J by 4 bases. Germline V lookup: CDR1 SGHVS, CDR2 FQNEAQ. The CDR3 spells CASSLAGDRATEAFF. The CDR3 coding sequence is TGTGCCAGCAGCTTAGCGGGGGACAGGGCCACTGAAGCTTTCTTT.

This clonotype was seen many times. The V and J genes are TRBV20-1 and TRBJ2-3; D is perhaps TRBD1 or TRBD2 (5 bases each). CDR1 and CDR2 (germline): DFQATT, SNEGSKA (reference sequence). The length of the CDR3 is 14 residues. V lost 3 bases and J lost 3, with 13 bases in between. The CDR3 sequence is CSARGVRTTDTQYF. In DNA form, the CDR3 reads TGCAGTGCTAGGGGGGTCAGAACGACAGATACGCAGTATTTT.

Comments on this clonotype: Lacking the conserved final phenylalanine or tryptophan, this CDR3 likely reflects a read error. The chain carries TRBV5-1 and TRBJ1-2, with D uncertain. The length of the CDR3 is 14 residues. Germline loops: CDR1 SGHRS, CDR2 YFSETQ. Between the trimmed V and J ends, which lost 9 bases and 8 bases, there was a span of 23 bases. The chain's CDR3 is CATSLSGAPVGYTL. CDR3 nucleotide sequence: TGCGCCACCTCCCTCTCGGGCGCACCCGTGGGCTACACCTTA.

About this clonotype itself: This may come from a read error, since a much larger clone is one base off. This chain connects TRBV4-2 to TRBJ2-3; D unresolved. The ends were cut back, 1 base at V and 8 bases at J, with 10 bases in the middle. CDR1 LGHNA and CDR2 YNFKEQ come from the germline V gene. The CDR3 loop spans 13 amino acids. Here the CDR3 DNA reads TGTGCCAGCAGCCAAGGGCCGGCGGTTACGCAGTATTTT. As protein: CASSQGPAVTQYF.

This clonotype was seen repeatedly, ten times or more. The chain has TRBV20-1 and TRBJ2-3; 7 positions agree with TRBD2. With 1 base clipped from V and 2 bases from J, the junction kept 15 bases outside the gene matches. CDR3 length: 18 residues. Germline V gives CDR1 DFQATT, CDR2 SNEGSKA (reference sequence). Here the CDR3 reads CSARALFGRESYTDTQYF. The DNA of the CDR3 is TGCAGTGCTAGAGCCCTCTTCGGGCGGGAGTCGTACACAGATACGCAGTATTTT.

The chain carries TRBV19 and TRBJ1-2, with D possibly matching TRBD1 (6 bases). The CDR3 covers 15 residues. Germline values: CDR1 LNHDA, CDR2 SQIVND (reference sequence). The V and J ends lost 3 bases and 1 base respectively, with 12 bases between them. DNA of the CDR3: TGTGCCAGTAGTATCTTCGGACAGAATAACTATGGCTACACCTTC. It yields the protein CASSIFGQNNYGYTF.

The sample holds many counts of this clonotype. The chain has TRBV12-3 or TRBV12-4 and TRBJ2-1; 8 bases are a match to TRBD2. J was trimmed by 2 bases and V by 5 bases; bases with no gene match: 8. This CDR3 region has 16 residues. CDR3 region: CASSPPTSGPYNEQFF. CDR3 sequence (DNA): TGTGCCAGCAGTCCACCTACTAGCGGACCCTACAATGAGCAGTTCTTC.

This clonotype has ten or more counts. The chain is built from TRBV20-1 and TRBJ1-6; the D gene is possibly TRBD1 (5 bases). This CDR3 is built from 13 residues. Germline CDR1 and CDR2: DFQATT and SNEGSKA (reference sequence). V lost 0 bases, J lost 10 bases, and 10 bases lay in between. CDR3 nucleotide sequence: TGCAGTGCTAGAGATTTGGGGGAGTCACCCCTCCACTTT. This translates into CSARDLGESPLHF.

This clonotype was seen at least ten times. V and J are TRBV5-6 and TRBJ2-3; TRBD2 matches at 10 bases. V was clipped by 0 bases and J by 3 bases; unmatched bases: 7. Per the germline V gene, CDR1 is SGHDT and CDR2 is YYEEEE. This CDR3 region has 17 residues. CDR3 DNA sequence: TGTGCCAGCAGCTTGGCCAGGCTAGCGGGAGAGACAGATACGCAGTATTTT. Protein: CASSLARLAGETDTQYF. Looking up the rest from reference TRBV5-6 and TRBJ2-3 gives the full variable domain: DAGVTQSPTHLIKTRGQQVTLRCSPKSGHDTVSWYQQALGQGPQFIFQYYEEEERQRGNFPDRFSGHQFPNYSSELNVNALLLGDSALYLCASSLARLAGETDTQYFGPGTRLTVL.

In regard to this clonotype: A read error is possible here, since a much larger clone lies one base away. The J gene is TRBJ2-1, the V gene TRBV20-1, with 9 bases aligning to TRBD2. Germline loops: CDR1 DFQATT, CDR2 SNEGSKA (reference sequence). The length of the CDR3 is 16 residues. With V trimmed by 5 bases and J by 8 bases, 16 bases remained unmatched. The CDR3 sequence: CSASPIAGGPAYEQFF. The CDR3 coding sequence is TGCAGTGCTTCCCCCATCGCGGGGGGGCCAGCCTATGAGCAGTTCTTC.

V is TRBV24-1 and J is TRBJ2-1, with TRBD2 as a possible D gene (6 bases). The CDR3 spans 16 residues. CDR1 KGHDR and CDR2 SFDVKD come from the germline V gene. The V and J ends lost 4 bases and 5 bases respectively, with 17 bases between them. CDR3 DNA sequence: TGTGCCACCAGTGACCGGACTAATTCCCCCGACAATGAGCAGTTCTTC. Its protein product is CATSDRTNSPDNEQFF.

In its sample, this clonotype was seen many times. This chain uses TRBV12-3 or TRBV12-4 with TRBJ1-1, with D unclear. Trimming removed 3 bases from V and 1 base from J, with 9 bases in between. This CDR3 spans 14 amino acids. DNA of the CDR3: TGTGCCAGCAGTTTTCTGGGCGGGAACACTGAAGCTTTCTTT. It codes for CASSFLGGNTEAFF.

This clonotype was counted at least ten times. CDR3 in DNA: TGTGCCAGCAGCTGGACTAGCGGGGGGTCAGCAGATACGCAGTATTTT. Translated: CASSWTSGGSADTQYF. The chain carries TRBV28 and TRBJ2-3; 14 bases are a match to TRBD2. This CDR3 is 16 amino acids long. Trimming at V came to 6 bases and at J to 4 bases, leaving 6 bases not matched to a gene. Germline lookup yields CDR1 MDHEN and CDR2 SYDVKM.

This clonotype was observed at least ten times. CDR3 amino acids: CSARDRKEPSGNTIYF. CDR3 DNA sequence: TGCAGTGCTAGAGATCGAAAGGAACCCTCTGGAAACACCATATATTTT. The rearrangement links TRBV20-1 to TRBJ1-3, with D unclear. CDR1 and CDR2 (germline): DFQATT, SNEGSKA (reference sequence). With 0 bases removed from V and 0 bases from J, the gap between germline ends came to 12 bases. CDR3 length: 16 amino acids.

This clonotype occurred many times. This chain connects TRBV5-1 to TRBJ1-6, with TRBD1 matching 8 bases. The CDR3 has 15 residues. The V and J ends lost 4 bases and 6 bases, in that order; junction bases with no gene match: 6. CDR1 and CDR2 (germline): SGHRS, YFSETQ. CDR3 region: CASSPQGQGNSPLHF. DNA of the CDR3: TGCGCCAGCAGCCCTCAAGGACAGGGTAATTCACCCCTCCACTTT. The variable domain in full, completed from reference TRBV5-1 and TRBJ1-6, reads KAGVTQTPRYLIKTRGQQVTLSCSPISGHRSVSWYQQTPGQGLQFLFEYFSETQRNKGNFPGRFSGRQFSNSRSEMNVSTLELGDSALYLCASSPQGQGNSPLHFGNGTRLTVT.

The sample holds many counts of this clonotype. The V gene is TRBV20-1, the J gene TRBJ2-4; 7 bases align to TRBD2. The CDR3 is 15 amino acids. The germline V gene has CDR1 DFQATT and CDR2 SNEGSKA (reference sequence). The J segment lost 9 bases and the V segment lost 6 bases, leaving 17 bases of the junction unmatched. The CDR3 protein is CSAVPNGEGGGIQYF. The CDR3 bases are TGCAGTGCCGTCCCAAATGGTGAGGGCGGGGGCATTCAGTACTTC.

This clonotype was seen more than once but under ten times. This chain's CDR3 is CAIRDKNEKLFF. The CDR3 DNA reads as TGTGCCATCCGGGACAAGAATGAAAAACTGTTTTTT. The J gene is TRBJ1-4, the V gene TRBV10-3, with a tentative D call TRBD1 (6 bases). The CDR3 runs 12 residues. V gave up 8 bases and J gave up 5 bases, with 9 bases separating them. Germline values: CDR1 ENHRY, CDR2 SYGVKD.

Notes on this clonotype: One base away lies a much larger clone, so this may be a sequencing read error. The gene calls are TRBV12-3 or TRBV12-4 and TRBJ2-1; D unresolved. This CDR3 has 15 residues. CDR3 region: CASSLTPLRNNELFF. CDR3 sequence (DNA): TGTGCCAGCAGTTTAACCCCCCTGAGGAACAATGAGCTGTTCTTC.

The chain links TRBV29-1 to TRBJ2-2; 10 bases line up with TRBD2. V shed 6 bases, J shed 1 base, and the junction held 5 bases outside the gene matches. The germline CDR1 and CDR2 sequences are SQVTM and ANQGSEA. This CDR3 has 15 residues. The CDR3 region has the DNA TGCAGCGTGACACGGACTAGCGGGAACACCGGGGAGCTGTTTTTT. Residues: CSVTRTSGNTGELFF.

This clonotype was counted ten times or more. The genes are TRBV27 and TRBJ2-7; D could derive from TRBD1 or TRBD2 (5 bases each). Germline lookup yields CDR1 MNHEY and CDR2 SMNVEV (reference sequence). The CDR3 runs 14 residues. Trimming left V 4 bases short and J 4 bases short, with 14 bases between. DNA of the CDR3: TGTGCCAGCAGTTCGGTCCAGGGAGCATACGAGCAGTACTTC. As protein: CASSSVQGAYEQYF.

The V and J genes are TRBV11-2 and TRBJ2-1; TRBD2 agrees at 7 bases. The germline V gene encodes CDR1 SGHAT and CDR2 FQNNGV. Trimming removed 1 base from V and 14 bases from J; junction bases left unmatched: 14. CDR3 length: 15 residues. DNA for the CDR3: TGTGCCAGCAGCTTAGGGTTCCGGACTAGTAGGTTTGAGTTCTTC. As protein: CASSLGFRTSRFEFF.

The rearrangement joins TRBV7-9 to TRBJ2-7, with TRBD1 matching over 9 bases. After removal of 5 bases from V and 3 bases from J, the junction contained 5 bases not matched to a gene. The germline V gene encodes CDR1 SEHNR and CDR2 FQNEAQ (reference sequence). This CDR3 is built from 14 residues. The CDR3 sequence: CASSPRGQGYEQYF. The CDR3, as DNA: TGTGCCAGCAGCCCCAGGGGACAGGGCTACGAGCAGTACTTC.

This clonotype has a count of ten or more. This chain links TRBV7-8 with TRBJ2-5; 7 bases fit TRBD1. The CDR3 is 15 residues long. V dropped 5 bases and J dropped 3; count of bases not matched to a gene: 9. From germline, CDR1 is SGHVS and CDR2 FQNEAQ. Written as DNA, the CDR3 is TGTGCCAGCAGCCCGCATTTGGACAGGAAAGAGACCCAGTACTTC. Translating gives CASSPHLDRKETQYF.

This clonotype was counted many times. V usage is TRBV5-1 and J usage is TRBJ2-3; 9 bases map to TRBD2. Germline V gene data show CDR1 as SGHRS and CDR2 as YFSETQ. V gave up 1 base and J gave up 0 bases; unmatched junction bases: 9. CDR3 length: 18 amino acids. CDR3 coding DNA: TGCGCCAGCAGCTTGCAACTAGCGGGTACTACTAGCACAGATACGCAGTATTTT. This codes for CASSLQLAGTTSTDTQYF.